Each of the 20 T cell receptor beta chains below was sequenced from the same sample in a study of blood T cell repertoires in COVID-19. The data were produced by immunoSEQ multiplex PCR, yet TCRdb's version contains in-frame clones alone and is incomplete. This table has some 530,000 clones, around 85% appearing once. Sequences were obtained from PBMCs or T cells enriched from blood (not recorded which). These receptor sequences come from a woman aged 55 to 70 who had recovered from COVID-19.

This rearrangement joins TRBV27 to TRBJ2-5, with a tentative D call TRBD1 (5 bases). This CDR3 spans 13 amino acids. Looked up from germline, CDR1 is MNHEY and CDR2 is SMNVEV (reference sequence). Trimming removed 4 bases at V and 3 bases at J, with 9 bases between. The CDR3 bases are TGTGCCAGCAGTTCAAGCAGGGAAGAGACCCAGTACTTC. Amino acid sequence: CASSSSREETQYF.

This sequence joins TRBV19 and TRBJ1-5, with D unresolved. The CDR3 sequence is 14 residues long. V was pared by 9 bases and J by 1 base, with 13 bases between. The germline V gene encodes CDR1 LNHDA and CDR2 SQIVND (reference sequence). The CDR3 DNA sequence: TGTGCCAGCAACACTCTCGGGAGCAATCAGCCCCAGCATTTT. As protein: CASNTLGSNQPQHF.

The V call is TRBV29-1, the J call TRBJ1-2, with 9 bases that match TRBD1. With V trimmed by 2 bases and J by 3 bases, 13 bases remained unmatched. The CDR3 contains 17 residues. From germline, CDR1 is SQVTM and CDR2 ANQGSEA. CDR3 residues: CSVEQDRGSELDYGYTF. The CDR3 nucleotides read TGCAGCGTTGAACAGGACAGGGGATCTGAACTTGACTATGGCTACACCTTC.

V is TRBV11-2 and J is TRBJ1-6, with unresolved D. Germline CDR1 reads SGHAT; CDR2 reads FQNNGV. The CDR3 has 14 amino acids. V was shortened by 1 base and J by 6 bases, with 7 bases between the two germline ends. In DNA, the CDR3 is TGTGCCAGCAGCTTAGTCAGATTTAATTCACCCCTCCACTTT. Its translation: CASSLVRFNSPLHF.

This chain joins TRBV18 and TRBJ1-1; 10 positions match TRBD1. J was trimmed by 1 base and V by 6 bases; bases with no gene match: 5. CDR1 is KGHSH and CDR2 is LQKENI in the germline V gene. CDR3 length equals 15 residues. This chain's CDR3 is CASSGTGETNTEAFF. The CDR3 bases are TGTGCCAGCTCTGGGACAGGGGAAACGAACACTGAAGCTTTCTTT.

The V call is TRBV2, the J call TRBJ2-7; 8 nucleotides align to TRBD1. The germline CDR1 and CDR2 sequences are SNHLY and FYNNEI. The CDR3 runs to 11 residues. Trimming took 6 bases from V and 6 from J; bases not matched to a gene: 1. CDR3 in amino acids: CASRDRVEQYF. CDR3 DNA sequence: TGTGCCAGCAGGGACAGGGTCGAGCAGTACTTC.

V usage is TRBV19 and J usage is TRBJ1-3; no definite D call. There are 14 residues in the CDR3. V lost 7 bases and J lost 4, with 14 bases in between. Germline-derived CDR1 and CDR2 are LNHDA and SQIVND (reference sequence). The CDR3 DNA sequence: TGTGCCAGTACCAAAGAGCCACTAGGAAACACCATATATTTT. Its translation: CASTKEPLGNTIYF. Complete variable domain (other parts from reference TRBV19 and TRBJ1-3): DGGITQSPKYLFRKEGQNVTLSCEQNLNHDAMYWYRQDPGQGLRLIYYSQIVNDFQKGDIAEGYSVSREKKESFPLTVTSAQKNPTAFYLCASTKEPLGNTIYFGEGSWLTVV.

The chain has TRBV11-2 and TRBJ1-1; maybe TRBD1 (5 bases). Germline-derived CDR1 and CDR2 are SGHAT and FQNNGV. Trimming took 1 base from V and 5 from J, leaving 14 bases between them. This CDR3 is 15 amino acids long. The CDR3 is CASSLVGGRGTEAFF. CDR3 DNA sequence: TGTGCCAGCAGCTTAGTGGGGGGTCGTGGTACTGAAGCTTTCTTT.

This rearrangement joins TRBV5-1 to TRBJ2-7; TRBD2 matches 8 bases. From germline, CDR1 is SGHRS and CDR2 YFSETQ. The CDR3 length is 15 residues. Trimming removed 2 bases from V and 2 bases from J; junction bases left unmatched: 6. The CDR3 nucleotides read TGCGCCAGCAGCTTACCAGCGGGGGACACCTACGAGCAGTACTTC. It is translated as CASSLPAGDTYEQYF.

This CDR3 is CASIETLGAAYGYTF. CDR3 nucleotides: TGTGCCAGCATCGAGACCCTGGGGGCAGCCTATGGCTACACCTTC. V gene TRBV6-5 combines with J gene TRBJ1-2, with D perhaps TRBD1 (6 bases). Germline-derived CDR1 and CDR2 are MNHEY and SVGAGI. The V and J ends lost 7 bases and 4 bases respectively, with 19 bases between them. The CDR3 extends over 15 amino acids.

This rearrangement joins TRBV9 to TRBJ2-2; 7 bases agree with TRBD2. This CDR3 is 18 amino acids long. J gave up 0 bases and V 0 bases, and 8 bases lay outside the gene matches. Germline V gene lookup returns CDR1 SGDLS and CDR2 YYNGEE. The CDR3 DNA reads TGTGCCAGCAGCGTAGATTCGAGCGGGGCCTCGAACACCGGGGAGCTGTTTTTT. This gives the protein CASSVDSSGASNTGELFF.

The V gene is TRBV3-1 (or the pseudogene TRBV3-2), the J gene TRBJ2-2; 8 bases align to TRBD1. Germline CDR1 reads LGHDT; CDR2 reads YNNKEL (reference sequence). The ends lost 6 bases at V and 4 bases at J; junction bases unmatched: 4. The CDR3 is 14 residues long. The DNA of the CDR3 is TGTGCCAGCAGACCGACAGGGGCCACCGGGGAGCTGTTTTTT. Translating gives CASRPTGATGELFF.

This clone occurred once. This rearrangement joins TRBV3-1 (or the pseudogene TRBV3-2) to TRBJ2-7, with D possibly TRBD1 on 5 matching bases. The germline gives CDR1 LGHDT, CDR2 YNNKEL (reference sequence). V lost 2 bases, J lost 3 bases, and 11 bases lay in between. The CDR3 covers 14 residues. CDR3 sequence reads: CASSQTGGYYEQYF. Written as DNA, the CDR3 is TGTGCCAGCAGCCAAACAGGCGGCTACTACGAGCAGTACTTC.

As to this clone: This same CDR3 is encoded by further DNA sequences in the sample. This CDR3 reads CASRGQLNEKLFF. In nucleotides, the CDR3 is TGTGCCAGCAGGGGACAGCTCAATGAAAAACTGTTTTTT. This chain joins TRBV5-6 and TRBJ1-4; TRBD1 aligns across 7 bases. Germline V CDR1 and CDR2: SGHDT, YYEEEE. The CDR3 has 13 residues. V lost 5 bases and J lost 5; bases outside the gene matches: 3.

The CDR3 protein is CASSDRGPDEQYF. CDR3 nucleotides: TGTGCCAGTAGTGACAGGGGGCCTGACGAGCAGTACTTC. This chain connects TRBV19 to TRBJ2-7; 10 bases fit TRBD1. Germline-derived CDR1 and CDR2 are LNHDA and SQIVND (reference sequence). The V segment lost 5 bases and the J segment 5 bases; nucleotides outside the gene matches: 3. This CDR3 comprises 13 residues.

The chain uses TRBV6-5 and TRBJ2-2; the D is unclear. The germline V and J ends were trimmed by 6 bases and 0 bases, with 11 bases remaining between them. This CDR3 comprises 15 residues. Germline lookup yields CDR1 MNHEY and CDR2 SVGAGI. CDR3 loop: CASSRTTANTGELFF. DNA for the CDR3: TGTGCCAGCAGCAGAACCACAGCGAACACCGGGGAGCTGTTTTTT.

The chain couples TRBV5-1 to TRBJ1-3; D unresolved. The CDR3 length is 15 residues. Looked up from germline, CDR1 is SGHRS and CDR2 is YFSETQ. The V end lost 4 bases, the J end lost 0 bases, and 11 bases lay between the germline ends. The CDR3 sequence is CASSSGSVSGNTIYF. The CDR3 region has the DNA TGCGCCAGCAGCAGCGGTTCAGTCTCTGGAAACACCATATATTTT.

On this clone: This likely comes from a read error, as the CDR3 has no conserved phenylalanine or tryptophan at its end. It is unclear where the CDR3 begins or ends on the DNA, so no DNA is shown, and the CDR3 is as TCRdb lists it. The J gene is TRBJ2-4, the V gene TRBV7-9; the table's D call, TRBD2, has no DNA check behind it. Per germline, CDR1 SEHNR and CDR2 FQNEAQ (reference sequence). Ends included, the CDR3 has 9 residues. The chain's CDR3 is CASSLDGVA.

CDR3 sequence reads: CASRATGTDTQYF. In nucleotides, the CDR3 is TGTGCCAGCAGGGCGACAGGCACAGATACGCAGTATTTT. J is TRBJ2-3 and V is TRBV2; D might be TRBD1 (5 bases). The V gene lost 6 bases and the J gene lost 1 base, with 8 bases spanning the gap. Germline values: CDR1 SNHLY, CDR2 FYNNEI. The CDR3 spans 13 residues.

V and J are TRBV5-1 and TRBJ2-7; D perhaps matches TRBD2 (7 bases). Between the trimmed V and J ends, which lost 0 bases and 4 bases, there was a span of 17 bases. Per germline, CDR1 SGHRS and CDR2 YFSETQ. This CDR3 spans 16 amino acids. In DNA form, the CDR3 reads TGCGCCAGCAGCTTGGTTGTCGGGGAGGGGGAATACGAGCAGTACGTC. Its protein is CASSLVVGEGEYEQYV.